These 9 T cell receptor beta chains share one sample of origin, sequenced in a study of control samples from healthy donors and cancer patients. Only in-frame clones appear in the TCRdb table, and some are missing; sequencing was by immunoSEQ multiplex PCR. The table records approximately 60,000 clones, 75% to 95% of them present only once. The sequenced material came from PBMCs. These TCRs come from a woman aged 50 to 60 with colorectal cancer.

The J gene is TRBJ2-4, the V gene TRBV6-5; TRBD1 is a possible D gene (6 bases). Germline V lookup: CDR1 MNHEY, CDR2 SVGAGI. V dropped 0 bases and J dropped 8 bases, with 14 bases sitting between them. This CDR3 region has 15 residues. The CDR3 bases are TGTGCCAGCAGTTACTCGTCCCGGGCAGGGGACATTCAGTACTTC. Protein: CASSYSSRAGDIQYF.

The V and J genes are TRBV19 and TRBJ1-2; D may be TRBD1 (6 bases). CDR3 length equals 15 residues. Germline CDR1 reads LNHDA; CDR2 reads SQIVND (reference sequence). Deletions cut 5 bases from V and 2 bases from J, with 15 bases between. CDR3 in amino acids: CASSVQGSGNYGYTF. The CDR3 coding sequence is TGTGCCAGTAGTGTACAGGGTTCGGGGAACTATGGCTACACCTTC.

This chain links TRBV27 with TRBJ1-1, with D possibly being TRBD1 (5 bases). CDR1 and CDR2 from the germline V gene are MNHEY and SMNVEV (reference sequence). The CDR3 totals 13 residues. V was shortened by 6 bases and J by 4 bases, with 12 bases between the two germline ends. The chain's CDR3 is CASSPDSFTEAFF. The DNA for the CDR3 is TGTGCCAGCAGCCCTGACAGTTTCACTGAAGCTTTCTTT.

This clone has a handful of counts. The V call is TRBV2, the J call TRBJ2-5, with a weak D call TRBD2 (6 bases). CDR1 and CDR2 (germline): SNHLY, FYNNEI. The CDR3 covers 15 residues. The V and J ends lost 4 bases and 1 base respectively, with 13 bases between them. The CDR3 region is CASSGRGRSQETQYF. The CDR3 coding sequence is TGTGCCAGCAGTGGGAGGGGACGGAGCCAAGAGACCCAGTACTTC.

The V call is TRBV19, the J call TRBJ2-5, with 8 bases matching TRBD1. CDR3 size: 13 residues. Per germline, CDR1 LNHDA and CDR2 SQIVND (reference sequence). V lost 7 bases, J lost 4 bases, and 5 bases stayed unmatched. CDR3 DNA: TGTGCCAGTAAGGGCAGGGGGCTAGAGACCCAGTACTTC. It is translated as CASKGRGLETQYF.

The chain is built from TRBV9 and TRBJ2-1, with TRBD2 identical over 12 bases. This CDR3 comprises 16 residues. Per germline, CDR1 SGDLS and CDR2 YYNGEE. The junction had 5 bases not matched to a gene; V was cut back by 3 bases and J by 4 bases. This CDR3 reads CASSASSGRAYNEQFF. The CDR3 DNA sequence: TGTGCCAGCAGCGCCTCTAGCGGGAGGGCATACAATGAGCAGTTCTTC.

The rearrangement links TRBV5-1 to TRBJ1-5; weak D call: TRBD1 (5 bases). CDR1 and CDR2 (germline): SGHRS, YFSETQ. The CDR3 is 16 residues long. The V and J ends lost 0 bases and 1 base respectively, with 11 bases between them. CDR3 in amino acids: CASSLDGGISNQPQHF. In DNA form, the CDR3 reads TGCGCCAGCAGCTTGGACGGGGGTATAAGCAATCAGCCCCAGCATTTT.

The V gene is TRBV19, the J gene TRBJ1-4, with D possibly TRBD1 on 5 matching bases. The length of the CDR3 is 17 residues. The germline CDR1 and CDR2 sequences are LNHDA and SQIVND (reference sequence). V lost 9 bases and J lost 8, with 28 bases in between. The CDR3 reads CASLGYIGSQGGEKLFF. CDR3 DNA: TGTGCCAGCCTAGGATATATTGGTTCGCAGGGAGGAGAAAAACTGTTTTTT.

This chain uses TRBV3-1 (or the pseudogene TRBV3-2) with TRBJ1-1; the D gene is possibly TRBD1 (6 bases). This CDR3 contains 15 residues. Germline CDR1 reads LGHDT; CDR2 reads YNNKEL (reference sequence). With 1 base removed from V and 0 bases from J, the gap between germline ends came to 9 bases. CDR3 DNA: TGTGCCAGCAGCCAAGCCACAGGGCTGAACACTGAAGCTTTCTTT. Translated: CASSQATGLNTEAFF.